This T cell receptor beta chain was obtained from a study of blood T cells in healthy people across ages. A sample-barcoded 5' primer and a J-beta primer mix were used in a second PCR of roughly 6 to 11 cycles. TCRdb reprocessed the 5' RACE reads with MiXCR, giving one entry per CDR3 protein. The repertoire holds over 500,000 distinct CDR3 sequences, around 50% seen once, with roughly 14% in the top ten. This clonotype was counted at least ten times. Trimming took off 2 bases at V and 4 bases at J, with 8 bases between the two ends. Germline CDR1 and CDR2: MNHEY and SVGAGI. CDR3 length: 14 amino acids.

This chain joins TRBV6-5 and TRBJ2-2; the D is unclear. The specimen sequenced was blood. The sequence was obtained from a woman aged 80 or over in good health. CDR3 DNA sequence: TGTGCCAGCAGTTACAGTACGATCACCGGGGAGCTGTTTTTT. Its protein product is CASSYSTITGELFF.